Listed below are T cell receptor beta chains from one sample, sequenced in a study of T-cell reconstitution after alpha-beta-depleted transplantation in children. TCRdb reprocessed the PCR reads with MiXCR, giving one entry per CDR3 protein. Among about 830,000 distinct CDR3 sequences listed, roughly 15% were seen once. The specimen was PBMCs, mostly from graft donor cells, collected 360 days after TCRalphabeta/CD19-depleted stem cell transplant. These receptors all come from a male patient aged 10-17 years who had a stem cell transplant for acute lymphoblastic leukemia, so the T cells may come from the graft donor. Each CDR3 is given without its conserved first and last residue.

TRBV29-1	SVGVSGRRNEQF
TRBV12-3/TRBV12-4	ASSYQGGGETQY
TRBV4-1	ASSQDWPSGNTGELF
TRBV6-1	ASSPAGARSREQY
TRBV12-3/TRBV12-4	ASSMGTGYGYT
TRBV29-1	SVLNSRFNYGYT
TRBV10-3	AISESTSSYNEQF
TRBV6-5	ASRYGTASEQY
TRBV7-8	ASSLTGGQNEQF
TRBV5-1	ASSPGLVDNEQF
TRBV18	ASFARTGGIAYEQY
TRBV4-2	ASSQDTGLVSYEQY
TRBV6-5	ASMGPGETQY
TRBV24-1	ATSDRDGQGTDEQY
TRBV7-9	ASSLGAFAGSNEKLF
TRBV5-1	ASSLAGLDNNEQF
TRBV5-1	ASSLDGTAPYTQY
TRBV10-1	ASSVLAGAEQF
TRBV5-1	ASSWKTEETQY
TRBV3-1	ASRPNLRRRLNTEAF
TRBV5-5	ASSLSYRNTEAF
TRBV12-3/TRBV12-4	ASTPGHLDEQY
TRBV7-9	ASSVQAYEQY
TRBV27	ASRTVKSSYEQY
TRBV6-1	ASSAGGGPAGEQY
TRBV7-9	ASSLSGLGNTEAF
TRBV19	ASTYRWAEDTQY
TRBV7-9	ASSITRDRPYEQY
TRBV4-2	ASSQELAGGEDTQY
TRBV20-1	SASRWGPAKNIQY
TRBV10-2	ASRSGVGGPVVEQY
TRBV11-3	ASSVPYMNEQF
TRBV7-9	ASSPRLAGIQLLQF
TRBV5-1	ASSTGHIYNEQF
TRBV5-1	ASSLAQGEDTQY
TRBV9	ASSVDGTGHYNEQF
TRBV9	ASSVDGDSYNEQF
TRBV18	ASSGGRGGPDTQY
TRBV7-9	ASSLAWRENSYEQY
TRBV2	ASRRLATKQF
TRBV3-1	ASSQDQGQGHTEAF
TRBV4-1	ASSQDIAGGQETQY
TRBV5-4	ASSLDGNSGELF
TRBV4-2	ASSQEGGDTQY
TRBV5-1	ASSLGGQVFANEQF
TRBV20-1	SVFAGVADTQY
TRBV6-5	ASRPLRPPLWDNEQF
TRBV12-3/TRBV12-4	ASSPPFHTSGAYNEQF
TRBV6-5	ASSYGSGGYSEY
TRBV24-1	ATSDHGDYNEQF
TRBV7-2	ASSLQPSGVNTGELF
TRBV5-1	ASSFLPEASGSGETQY
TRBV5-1	ASSVRDPQETQY
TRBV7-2	ASSLSGTSGSLADTQY
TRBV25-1	ASSWPGSYEQY
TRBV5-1	ASSYGAGNYNEQF
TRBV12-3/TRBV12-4	ASTKGQGSGYT
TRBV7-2	ASSPRKDRIVRETQY
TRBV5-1	ASSLRESNTGELF
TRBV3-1	ASSQEGLAGGPSTDTQY